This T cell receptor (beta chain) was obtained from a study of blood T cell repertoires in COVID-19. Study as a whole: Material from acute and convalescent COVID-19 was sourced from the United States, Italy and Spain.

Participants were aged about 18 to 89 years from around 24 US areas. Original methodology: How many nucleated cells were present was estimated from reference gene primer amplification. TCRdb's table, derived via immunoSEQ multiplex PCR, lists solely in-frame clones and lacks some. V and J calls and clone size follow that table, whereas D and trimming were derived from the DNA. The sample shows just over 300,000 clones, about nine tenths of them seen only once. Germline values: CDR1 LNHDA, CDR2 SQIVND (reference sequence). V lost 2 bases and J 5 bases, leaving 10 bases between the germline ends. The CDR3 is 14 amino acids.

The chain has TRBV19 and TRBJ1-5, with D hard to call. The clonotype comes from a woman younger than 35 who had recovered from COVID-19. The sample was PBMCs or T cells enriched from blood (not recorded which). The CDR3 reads CASSIRGPDQPQHF. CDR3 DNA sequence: TGTGCCAGTAGTATACGCGGGCCGGATCAGCCCCAGCATTTT. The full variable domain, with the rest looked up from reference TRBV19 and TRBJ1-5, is DGGITQSPKYLFRKEGQNVTLSCEQNLNHDAMYWYRQDPGQGLRLIYYSQIVNDFQKGDIAEGYSVSREKKESFPLTVTSAQKNPTAFYLCASSIRGPDQPQHFGDGTRLSIL.